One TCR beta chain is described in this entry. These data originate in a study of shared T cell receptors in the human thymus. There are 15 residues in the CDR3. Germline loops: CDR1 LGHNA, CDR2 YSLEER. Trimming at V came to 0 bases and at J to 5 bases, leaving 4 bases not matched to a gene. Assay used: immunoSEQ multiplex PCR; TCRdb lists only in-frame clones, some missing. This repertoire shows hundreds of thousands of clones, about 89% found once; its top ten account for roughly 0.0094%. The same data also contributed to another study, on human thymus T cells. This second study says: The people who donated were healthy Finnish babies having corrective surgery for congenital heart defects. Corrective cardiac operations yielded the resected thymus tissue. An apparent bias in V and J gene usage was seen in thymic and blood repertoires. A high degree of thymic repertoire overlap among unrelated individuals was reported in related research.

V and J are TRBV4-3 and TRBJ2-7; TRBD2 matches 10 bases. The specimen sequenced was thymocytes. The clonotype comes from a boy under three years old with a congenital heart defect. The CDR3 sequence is CASSQDASGSNEQYF. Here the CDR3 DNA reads TGCGCCAGCAGCCAAGATGCTAGCGGGAGCAACGAGCAGTACTTC.